This T cell receptor (beta chain) derives from a study of T cells in Graves' hyperthyroidism and ophthalmopathy. General study findings and limits: Most clonotypes expanded in the thyroid (above 0.001) were also present in blood. Ophthalmopathy and stable hyperthyroidism were told apart by a 13 V-J model.

This clonotype has a handful of counts. Antigen: not known. Pregnant or lactating patients were excluded, as were those with uncontrolled infection or other autoimmune disease. Fresh peripheral blood, about 9.9 ml, yielded the PBMCs. Germline V CDR1 and CDR2: LNHDA, SQIVND (reference sequence). The CDR3 is 13 amino acids. V was shortened by 8 bases and J by 2 bases, with 12 bases between the two germline ends. From RNA transcripts, TCR beta CDR3 regions were amplified. RT-PCR in the first round (using the HTBI primer set) targeted the TCR CDR3. TCRdb fed the multiplex PCR reads into MiXCR, producing one record per CDR3 protein. The sample shows a few hundred thousand distinct CDR3 sequences, approximately 15% of them seen only once.

This chain uses TRBV19 with TRBJ1-1; D is possibly TRBD1 (5 bases). The source of this sequence is a woman younger than 30 with Graves' hyperthyroidism. The sequenced sample consisted of blood. CDR3 sequence reads: CASETGQNTEAFF. The CDR3, as DNA: TGTGCCAGTGAAACAGGCCAAAACACTGAAGCTTTCTTT.